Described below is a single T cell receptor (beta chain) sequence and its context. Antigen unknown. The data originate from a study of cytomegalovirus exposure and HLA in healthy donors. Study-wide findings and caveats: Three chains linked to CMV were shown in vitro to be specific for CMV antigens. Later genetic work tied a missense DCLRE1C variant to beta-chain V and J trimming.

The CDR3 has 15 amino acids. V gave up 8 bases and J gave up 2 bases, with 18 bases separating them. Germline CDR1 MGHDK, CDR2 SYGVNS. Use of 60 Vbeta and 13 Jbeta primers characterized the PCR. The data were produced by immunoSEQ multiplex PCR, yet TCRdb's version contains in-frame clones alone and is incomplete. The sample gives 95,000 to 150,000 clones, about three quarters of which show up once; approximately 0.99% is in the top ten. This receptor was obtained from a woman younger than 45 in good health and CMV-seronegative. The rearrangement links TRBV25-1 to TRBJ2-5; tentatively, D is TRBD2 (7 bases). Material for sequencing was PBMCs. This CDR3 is CASQRGGAPQETQYF. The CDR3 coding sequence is TGTGCCAGCCAGAGGGGGGGGGCCCCACAAGAGACCCAGTACTTC.